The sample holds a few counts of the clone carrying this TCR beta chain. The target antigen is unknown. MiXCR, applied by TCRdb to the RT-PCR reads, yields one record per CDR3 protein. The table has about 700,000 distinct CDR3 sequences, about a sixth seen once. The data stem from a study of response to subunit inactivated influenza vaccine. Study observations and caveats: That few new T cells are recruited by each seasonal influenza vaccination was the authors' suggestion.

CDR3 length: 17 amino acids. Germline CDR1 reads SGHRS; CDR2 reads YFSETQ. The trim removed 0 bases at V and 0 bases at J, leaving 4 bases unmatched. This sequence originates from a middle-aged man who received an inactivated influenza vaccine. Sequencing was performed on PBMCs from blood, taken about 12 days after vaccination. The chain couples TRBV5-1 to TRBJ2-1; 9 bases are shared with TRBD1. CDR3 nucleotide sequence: TGCGCCAGCAGCTTGGGAACAGGGGGCATCTCCTACAATGAGCAGTTCTTC. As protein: CASSLGTGGISYNEQFF.